The 18 T cell receptor beta chains below all came from one sample that was sequenced in a study of cytomegalovirus exposure and HLA in healthy donors. It was with 60 Vbeta and 13 Jbeta primers that the PCR ran. This table comes from immunoSEQ multiplex PCR, and its TCRdb copy is limited to in-frame clones, with some not included. Counted here are roughly 110,000 clones, roughly three quarters occurring once; the ten biggest clones make up approximately 2%. The sequenced sample consisted of PBMCs. These receptors originate from a man aged 18 to 35 in good health and CMV-seronegative.

This chain joins TRBV7-6 and TRBJ2-7; D might be TRBD1 (6 bases). Per germline, CDR1 SGHVS and CDR2 FNYEAQ. The CDR3 consists of 14 residues. V was trimmed by 1 base and J by 0 bases, leaving 7 bases between them. CDR3 in DNA: TGTGCCAGCAGCTTAGGGGGGCCCTCCTACGAGCAGTACTTC. Its translation: CASSLGGPSYEQYF.

This clone has only a few counts. The chain is built from TRBV7-2 and TRBJ2-3, with D perhaps TRBD2 (5 bases). This CDR3 comprises 15 residues. Germline V gene sequence: CDR1 SGHTA, CDR2 FQGNSA. V was trimmed by 2 bases and J by 3 bases, leaving 12 bases between them. The CDR3 coding sequence is TGTGCCAGCAGCTTACTAACTAGTCGGACAGATACGCAGTATTTT. As protein: CASSLLTSRTDTQYF.

V usage is TRBV6-5 and J usage is TRBJ2-7; 9 bases match TRBD1. Germline V CDR1 and CDR2: MNHEY, SVGAGI. This CDR3 region has 15 residues. V was clipped by 0 bases and J by 3 bases; unmatched bases: 3. In nucleotides, the CDR3 is TGTGCCAGCAGTTACTCGACAGGGGGTAACTACGAGCAGTACTTC. It specifies CASSYSTGGNYEQYF.

The chain joins TRBV5-1 to TRBJ1-2, with D maybe TRBD1 (6 bases). V shed 3 bases and J shed 6 bases, with 18 bases lying between them. The CDR3 length is 15 residues. CDR1 is SGHRS, CDR2 YFSETQ, per germline. The CDR3 DNA reads as TGCGCCAGCAGCTCACCCGGGGGGCGCGTCGATGGCTACACCTTC. Its translation: CASSSPGGRVDGYTF.

This clone was counted once. The V call is TRBV5-4, the J call TRBJ2-5, with D maybe TRBD1 (5 bases). Trimming pared 9 bases from V and 0 bases from J, leaving 18 bases between. This CDR3 has 15 residues. Germline V gene sequence: CDR1 SGHNT, CDR2 YYREEE (reference sequence). CDR3: CATKKKGPHQETQYF. Written as DNA, the CDR3 is TGTGCCACCAAGAAGAAGGGGCCGCACCAAGAGACCCAGTACTTC.

This clone has more than one count but fewer than ten. The chain couples TRBV29-1 to TRBJ1-2; weak D call: TRBD1 (6 bases). The germline V and J ends were trimmed by 2 bases and 5 bases, with 12 bases remaining between them. The CDR3 spans 13 residues. The V gene's germline CDR1 is SQVTM and CDR2 ANQGSEA. The CDR3 reads CSVESGDRYGYTF. As DNA, the CDR3 is TGCAGCGTTGAATCAGGGGATCGGTATGGCTACACCTTC.

The table lists this clone with a few counts. The J gene is TRBJ1-3, the V gene TRBV6-5; 7 nucleotides agree with TRBD1. Trimming cost V 6 bases and J 2 bases; bases outside gene matches: 4. This CDR3 is built from 14 residues. The germline CDR1 and CDR2 sequences are MNHEY and SVGAGI. Here the CDR3 reads CASRRQGAGNTIYF. The CDR3 DNA is TGTGCCAGCAGGAGACAGGGAGCTGGAAACACCATATATTTT.

The chain employs TRBV9 and TRBJ1-2; a weak D match, TRBD1 (5 bases). The CDR3 is 12 amino acids. Germline V gene lookup returns CDR1 SGDLS and CDR2 YYNGEE. Between the trimmed V and J ends, which lost 2 bases and 7 bases, there was a span of 9 bases. This CDR3 is CASSVAGGGYTF. DNA for the CDR3: TGTGCCAGCAGCGTCGCCGGGGGTGGCTACACCTTC.

The chain is built from TRBV6-4 and TRBJ2-3, with D maybe TRBD2 (6 bases). V lost 2 bases and J lost 1, with 10 bases in between. Germline CDR1 MRHNA, CDR2 SNTAGT. CDR3 length: 15 residues. The CDR3 region is CASSDGGGGTDTQYF. In DNA form, the CDR3 reads TGTGCCAGCAGTGACGGGGGAGGAGGCACAGATACGCAGTATTTT.

The chain employs TRBV29-1 and TRBJ2-1, with TRBD1 matching over 9 bases. V shed 0 bases and J 11 bases; nucleotides not matched to a gene: 8. Per germline, CDR1 SQVTM and CDR2 ANQGSEA. The CDR3 is 14 residues long. The DNA of the CDR3 is TGCAGCGTTGAAGATCGGGGACAGGGATTCAAGCAGTTCTTC. Protein sequence: CSVEDRGQGFKQFF.

This rearrangement joins TRBV10-2 to TRBJ2-5; maybe TRBD2 (5 bases). The CDR3 sequence is 15 residues long. The germline V gene encodes CDR1 WSHSY and CDR2 SAAADI. Trimming pared 1 base from V and 1 base from J, leaving 10 bases between. CDR3 DNA sequence: TGCGCCAGCAGTGAGTTCGGGGTTCCCCAAGAGACCCAGTACTTC. Translating it yields CASSEFGVPQETQYF.

CDR3 sequence (DNA): TGTGCCAGCAGTTTTTTGGCTAGCGGGGAGACCCAGTACTTC. Translating it yields CASSFLASGETQYF. The gene calls are TRBV6-6 and TRBJ2-5; 8 nucleotides agree with TRBD2. This CDR3 has 14 residues. Germline-derived CDR1 and CDR2 are MNHNY and SVGAGI (reference sequence). The V segment lost 4 bases and the J segment 5 bases; nucleotides outside the gene matches: 6.

The rearrangement uses TRBV2 and TRBJ2-1; 9 nucleotides agree with TRBD1. The J segment lost 8 bases and the V segment lost 8 bases, leaving 10 bases of the junction unmatched. Germline loops: CDR1 SNHLY, CDR2 FYNNEI. The CDR3 runs to 14 residues. CDR3 sequence (DNA): TGTGCCAGCGCGGGACAGGGTAGGTCCTATGAGCAGTTCTTC. The encoded protein is CASAGQGRSYEQFF.

This clone was recorded once. The V gene is TRBV7-9, the J gene TRBJ2-7, with 7 bases fitting TRBD2. V lost 0 bases and J lost 6; bases outside the gene matches: 5. The CDR3 spans 14 residues. Germline V gene sequence: CDR1 SEHNR, CDR2 FQNEAQ (reference sequence). CDR3 protein: CASSLAGGTSEQYF. DNA of the CDR3: TGTGCCAGCAGCTTAGCCGGGGGGACCAGCGAGCAGTACTTC. The full variable domain, in which reference TRBV7-9 and TRBJ2-7 provide the parts outside the CDR3, is DTGVSQNPRHKITKRGQNVTFRCDPISEHNRLYWYRQTLGQGPEFLTYFQNEAQLEKSRLLSDRFSAERPKGSFSTLEIQRTEQGDSAMYLCASSLAGGTSEQYFGPGTRLTVT.

This chain joins TRBV13 and TRBJ2-1; TRBD1 aligns across 9 bases. The V and J ends lost 5 bases and 2 bases, in that order; junction bases with no gene match: 1. CDR3 size: 14 residues. The germline V gene encodes CDR1 PRHDT and CDR2 FYEKMQ (reference sequence). The DNA of the CDR3 is TGTGCCAGCAGCCGACAGGGGGCCTACAATGAGCAGTTCTTC. Translated, it gives CASSRQGAYNEQFF.

The chain couples TRBV9 to TRBJ1-1; no clear D. The CDR3 consists of 12 residues. Trimming removed 4 bases from V and 4 bases from J, with 8 bases in between. CDR1 SGDLS and CDR2 YYNGEE come from the germline V gene. Here the CDR3 reads CASSPRGTEAFF. CDR3 sequence (DNA): TGTGCCAGCAGCCCACGCGGCACTGAAGCTTTCTTT.

The chain recombines TRBV11-1 with TRBJ2-7; D gene uncertain. CDR1 and CDR2 (germline): SGHAT, FQDESV (reference sequence). Trimming cost V 4 bases and J 0 bases, with 13 bases left between them. The CDR3 is 15 residues long. As DNA, the CDR3 is TGTGCCAGCAGCTCCCAGCCCGGGTTCTCCTACGAGCAGTACTTC. This sequence encodes CASSSQPGFSYEQYF. The complete variable domain, with remaining parts taken from reference TRBV11-1 and TRBJ2-7, reads EAEVAQSPRYKITEKSQAVAFWCDPISGHATLYWYRQILGQGPELLVQFQDESVVDDSQLPKDRFSAERLKGVDSTLKIQPAELGDSAMYLCASSSQPGFSYEQYFGPGTRLTVT.

This clone was observed a few times. The chain has TRBV29-1 and TRBJ1-4, with D hard to call. Germline CDR1 is SQVTM and CDR2 is ANQGSEA. The germline V and J ends were trimmed by 4 bases and 4 bases, with 10 bases remaining between them. This CDR3 is 13 amino acids long. CDR3 loop: CSVAWALNEKLFF. CDR3 DNA: TGCAGCGTTGCCTGGGCCCTTAATGAAAAACTGTTTTTT.